In its sample, the clone carrying this TCR beta chain was seen a few times. V was pared by 3 bases and J by 5 bases, with 9 bases of the junction left unmatched. Germline assignment: CDR1 SGHRS and CDR2 YFSETQ. This CDR3 has 16 amino acids. Authors' processing steps: Estimation of nucleated cell counts relied on the amplification of reference gene primers. TCRdb's table, derived via immunoSEQ multiplex PCR, lists solely in-frame clones and lacks some. V, J and clone size were drawn from that table, and D and trimming were deduced from the DNA. This sample has 200,000 to 250,000 clones, with about nine tenths found just once. The data were taken from a study of blood T cell repertoires in COVID-19.

Sequences were obtained from peripheral blood. The chain carries TRBV5-1 and TRBJ1-1; 11 positions match TRBD1. This clonotype was obtained from a man over 45 with acute or convalescent COVID-19. Here the CDR3 DNA reads TGCGCCAGCAGCTGGCGGGGGACAGGGGGAAAGACTGAAGCTTTCTTT. This gives the protein CASSWRGTGGKTEAFF.